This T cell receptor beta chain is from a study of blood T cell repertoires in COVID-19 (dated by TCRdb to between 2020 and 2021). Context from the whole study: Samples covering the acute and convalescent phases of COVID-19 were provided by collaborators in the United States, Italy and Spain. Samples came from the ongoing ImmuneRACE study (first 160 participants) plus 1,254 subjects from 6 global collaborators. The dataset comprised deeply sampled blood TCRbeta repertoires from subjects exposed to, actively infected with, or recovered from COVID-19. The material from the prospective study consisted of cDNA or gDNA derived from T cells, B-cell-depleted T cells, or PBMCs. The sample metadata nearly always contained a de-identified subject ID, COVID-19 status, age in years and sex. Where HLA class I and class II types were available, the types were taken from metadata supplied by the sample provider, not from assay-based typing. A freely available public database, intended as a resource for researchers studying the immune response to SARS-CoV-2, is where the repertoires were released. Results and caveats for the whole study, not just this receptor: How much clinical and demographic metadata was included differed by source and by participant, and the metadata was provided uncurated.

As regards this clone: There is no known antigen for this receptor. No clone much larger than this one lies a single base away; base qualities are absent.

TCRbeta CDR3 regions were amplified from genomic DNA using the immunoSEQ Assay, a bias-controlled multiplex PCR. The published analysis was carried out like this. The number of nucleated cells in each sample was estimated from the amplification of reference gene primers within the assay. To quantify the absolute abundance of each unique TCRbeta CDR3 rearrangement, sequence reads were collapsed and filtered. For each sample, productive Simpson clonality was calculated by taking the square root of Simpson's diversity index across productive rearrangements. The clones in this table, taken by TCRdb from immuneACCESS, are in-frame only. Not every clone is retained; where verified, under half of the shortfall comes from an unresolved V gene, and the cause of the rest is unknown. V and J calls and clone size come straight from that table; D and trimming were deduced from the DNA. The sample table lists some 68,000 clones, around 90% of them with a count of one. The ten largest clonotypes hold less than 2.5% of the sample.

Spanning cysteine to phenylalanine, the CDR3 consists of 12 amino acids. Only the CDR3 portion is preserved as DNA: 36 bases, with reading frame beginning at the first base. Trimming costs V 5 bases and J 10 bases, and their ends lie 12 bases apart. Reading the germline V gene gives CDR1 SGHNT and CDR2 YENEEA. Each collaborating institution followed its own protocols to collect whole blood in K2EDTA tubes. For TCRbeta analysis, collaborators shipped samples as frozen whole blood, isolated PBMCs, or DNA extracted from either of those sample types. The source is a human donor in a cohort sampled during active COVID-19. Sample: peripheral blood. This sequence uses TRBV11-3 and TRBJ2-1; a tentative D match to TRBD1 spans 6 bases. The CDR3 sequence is CASSETGWEQFF. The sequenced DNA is TGTGCCAGCAGCGAAACAGGGTGGGAGCAGTTCTTC.